Presented here are 13 T cell receptor beta chains from one specimen sequenced in a study of blood T cell repertoires in COVID-19. TCRdb's copy holds only in-frame clones and misses some; the assay was immunoSEQ multiplex PCR. The sample has some 380,000 clones; roughly 86% are singletons. Sequencing was done on a sample of peripheral blood. These receptors came from a human donor with acute or convalescent COVID-19. The donor label of this sample is uncertain.

The chain links TRBV11-3 to TRBJ2-1, with D maybe TRBD2 (6 bases). In germline, CDR1 is SGHNT, CDR2 YENEEA. The length of the CDR3 is 15 residues. V was trimmed by 2 bases and J by 3 bases, leaving 11 bases between them. The chain's CDR3 is CASSLPGADYNEQFF. Here the CDR3 DNA reads TGTGCCAGCAGCTTACCGGGAGCCGACTACAATGAGCAGTTCTTC.

In nucleotides, the CDR3 is TGTGCCAGCGGGGACAGGGTCCATAGTCAGCCCCAGCATTTT. It codes for CASGDRVHSQPQHF. The chain employs TRBV2 and TRBJ1-5; 9 bases match TRBD1. Germline V CDR1 and CDR2: SNHLY, FYNNEI. Germline trimming cut 8 bases from V and 6 bases from J; bases unmatched to any gene: 8. This CDR3 has 14 residues.

This clone was counted only a few times. Distinct nucleotide sequences in the sample also encode this CDR3. The chain uses TRBV5-1 and TRBJ1-1; a possible D gene is TRBD1 (5 bases). Germline-derived CDR1 and CDR2 are SGHRS and YFSETQ. Between the trimmed V and J ends, which lost 4 bases and 1 base, there was a span of 5 bases. CDR3 size: 12 residues. DNA of the CDR3: TGCGCCAGCAGCACAGGGAACACTGAAGCTTTCTTT. This encodes CASSTGNTEAFF.

The V gene is TRBV7-9, the J gene TRBJ1-4; no clear D gene. Germline V gene data show CDR1 as SEHNR and CDR2 as FQNEAQ (reference sequence). The ends were cut back, 4 bases at V and 0 bases at J, with 6 bases in the middle. There are 14 residues in the CDR3. DNA of the CDR3: TGTGCCAGCAGCTCCCGCGCAACTAATGAAAAACTGTTTTTT. This encodes CASSSRATNEKLFF.

The V call is TRBV7-9, the J call TRBJ2-7; D not certain. V was pared by 1 base and J by 0 bases, with 10 bases between. CDR1 is SEHNR and CDR2 is FQNEAQ in the germline V gene (reference sequence). CDR3 length equals 15 residues. CDR3 region: CASSLVSVPSYEQYF. CDR3 DNA sequence: TGTGCCAGCAGCTTAGTGAGCGTACCCTCCTACGAGCAGTACTTC.

This CDR3 is CASRGLAGGKQFF. CDR3 nucleotides: TGTGCCAGCAGAGGACTAGCGGGGGGCAAGCAGTTCTTC. This chain links TRBV12-3 or TRBV12-4 with TRBJ2-1; TRBD2 aligns across 14 bases. This CDR3 comprises 13 residues. The ends lost 6 bases at V and 11 bases at J; junction bases unmatched: 3.

The gene calls are TRBV3-1 (or the pseudogene TRBV3-2) and TRBJ1-1; 8 nucleotides align to TRBD1. Unmatched junction bases numbered 5, after V lost 3 bases and J lost 11 bases. Germline CDR1 is LGHDT and CDR2 is YNNKEL (reference sequence). CDR3 length: 12 amino acids. This chain's CDR3 is CASSQSRGLAFF. The CDR3 DNA reads as TGTGCCAGCAGCCAGTCCAGGGGGCTTGCTTTCTTT.

This clone was detected only a few times. The chain links TRBV19 to TRBJ1-1, with TRBD1 as a possible D gene (5 bases). The CDR3 contains 14 residues. CDR1 LNHDA and CDR2 SQIVND come from the germline V gene (reference sequence). V lost 4 bases, J lost 5 bases, and 14 bases lay in between. The CDR3 DNA is TGTGCCAGTAGTACCATTGACGGGGGTACTGAAGCTTTCTTT. Amino acid sequence: CASSTIDGGTEAFF.

The V gene is TRBV25-1, the J gene TRBJ1-4; D gene ambiguous. V lost 1 base, J lost 8 bases, and 14 bases lay in between. The length of the CDR3 is 15 residues. The germline CDR1 and CDR2 sequences are MGHDK and SYGVNS. The CDR3 nucleotides read TGTGCCAGCAGTGAATCTGTGGCCTCGTGGGAAAAACTGTTTTTT. Translation gives CASSESVASWEKLFF.

The V and J genes are TRBV3-1 (or the pseudogene TRBV3-2) and TRBJ1-2; weak D call: TRBD1 (5 bases). From germline, CDR1 is LGHDT and CDR2 YNNKEL (reference sequence). This CDR3 comprises 15 residues. V lost 0 bases and J 4 bases, leaving 12 bases between the germline ends. This chain's CDR3 is CASSQDNRRSYGYTF. Here the CDR3 DNA reads TGTGCCAGCAGCCAAGATAACAGGCGGAGCTATGGCTACACCTTC.

To note about this clone: A much larger clonotype is one base distant, so this may be a read error. The gene calls are TRBV5-1 and TRBJ2-2; possibly TRBD2 for D (7 bases). There are 16 residues in the CDR3. The V gene lost 4 bases and the J gene lost 4 bases, with 17 bases spanning the gap. CDR1 and CDR2 from the germline V gene are SGHRS and YFSETQ. In DNA, the CDR3 is TGCGCCAGCAGCGCTGGGGGGGGCGCGTTCACCGGGGAGCTGTTTTTT. Amino acid sequence: CASSAGGGAFTGELFF.

The rearrangement uses TRBV13 and TRBJ2-7; possible D gene TRBD2, 5 bases. The CDR3 is 15 residues long. The germline V gene has CDR1 PRHDT and CDR2 FYEKMQ (reference sequence). V gave up 7 bases and J gave up 1 base, with 17 bases separating them. CDR3 in amino acids: CASTNRGIQSYEQYF. CDR3 DNA: TGTGCCAGCACCAACAGAGGGATTCAATCCTACGAGCAGTACTTC.

The rearrangement joins TRBV7-9 to TRBJ1-6, with 9 bases identical to TRBD1. The CDR3 sequence is 15 residues long. Germline CDR1 and CDR2: SEHNR and FQNEAQ (reference sequence). V was clipped by 5 bases and J by 6 bases; unmatched bases: 5. The CDR3 coding sequence is TGTGCCAGCAGCCAATGGACAGGGGTTAATTCACCCCTCCACTTT. This encodes CASSQWTGVNSPLHF.